The clone carrying this T cell receptor (beta chain) has at least ten counts. TCRdb ran MiXCR on the reads and lists one entry per CDR3 protein. The data contain fewer than 250,000 distinct CDR3 sequences, roughly an eighth of them singletons. These data come from a study of T cell repertoires in cytomegalovirus infection. At the level of the study: CMV infection and matching HLA type were both indicated by public TCR beta signatures.

Unmatched junction bases numbered 5, after V lost 10 bases and J lost 9 bases. This CDR3 spans 13 amino acids. The chain recombines TRBV12-3 or TRBV12-4 with TRBJ2-1; 14 bases are a match to TRBD2. The sequenced sample was PBMCs. The sequence was obtained from a human donor in good health (CMV status not recorded). Some clones in this sample may be carry-over from other donors' samples. CDR3 nucleotides: TGTGCCACCGGGACTAGCGGGAGTGGTGAGCAGTTCTTC. The encoded protein is CATGTSGSGEQFF.